Each of the 20 T cell receptor beta chains below was sequenced from the same sample in a study of shared clonotypes between healthy human individuals (dated by TCRdb to 2018 to 2020). Library generation was performed with the immunoSEQ multiplex PCR assay. TCRdb obtained this table from immuneACCESS and retained in-frame rearrangements with V and J assigned. These tables miss some clones; where compared with another copy, unresolved V genes account for less than half of the shortfall, and the remainder is unexplained. For this sample there are roughly 2.6 million clones; over 85% appear just once. The ten largest clones represent around 0.14% of the sample. Sequenced sample: naive CD4+ T cells sorted from blood. According to the study, the label for this sample's cell subset or site signals: CD45RA+ positively selected. The receptor source for this set is a young man in good health.

This chain uses TRBV6-1 with TRBJ2-2, with TRBD2 as a possible D gene (6 bases). Germline CDR1 reads MNHNS; CDR2 reads SASEGT. Trimming took off 6 bases at V and 16 bases at J, with 12 bases between the two ends. The CDR3 runs to 10 residues. The CDR3 here is CASRGGTPFF. The CDR3 nucleotides are TGTGCCAGCAGGGGCGGGACCCCGTTTTTT.

The DNA for the CDR3 is TGTGCTAGTGGAAAGGAGGGCCTTCACGGGGACAGGAGGCCATATAGCAATCAGCCCCAGCATTTT. Protein sequence: CASGKEGLHGDRRPYSNQPQHF. J is TRBJ1-5 and V is TRBV12-5; TRBD1 matches at 8 bases. V shed 6 bases, J shed 0 bases, and the junction held 25 bases outside the gene matches. Germline loops: CDR1 LGHNT, CDR2 FRNRAP. The CDR3 contains 22 residues.

Comment on this clone: The same CDR3 can be traced to other DNA sequences in this sample. The chain links TRBV18 to TRBJ1-1; D is undetermined. The CDR3 is 14 residues long. Trimming stripped 3 bases from V and 0 bases from J, with 8 bases between. CDR1 and CDR2 from the germline V gene are KGHSH and LQKENI. The chain's CDR3 is CASSPAQVNTEAFF. The CDR3 DNA follows: TGTGCCAGCTCACCTGCACAAGTGAACACTGAAGCTTTCTTT.

V and J are TRBV29-1 and TRBJ2-2; D is unclear. Germline CDR1 and CDR2: SQVTM and ANQGSEA. The CDR3 is 14 residues long. The germline V and J ends were trimmed by 6 bases and 0 bases, with 11 bases remaining between them. The CDR3 DNA reads TGCAGCGTAGAACGACGGTCGAACACCGGGGAGCTGTTTTTT. This gives the protein CSVERRSNTGELFF.

The J gene is TRBJ2-2, the V gene TRBV25-1; 7 positions agree with TRBD2. This CDR3 is built from 14 residues. The junction had 3 bases not matched to a gene; V was cut back by 5 bases and J by 3 bases. Germline lookup yields CDR1 MGHDK and CDR2 SYGVNS. CDR3: CASSRAGDTGELFF. The CDR3 nucleotides read TGTGCCAGCAGTCGCGCGGGAGACACCGGGGAGCTGTTTTTT.

This chain uses TRBV27 with TRBJ2-1, with D maybe TRBD1 (6 bases). Trimming shortened V by 3 bases and J by 0 bases, and 15 bases separated the two germline ends. The CDR3 runs to 17 residues. Germline values: CDR1 MNHEY, CDR2 SMNVEV (reference sequence). This CDR3 reads CASSLGWGRRSYNEQFF. The DNA for the CDR3 is TGTGCCAGCAGTTTGGGGTGGGGGCGCCGCTCCTACAATGAGCAGTTCTTC.

CDR3 nucleotide sequence: TGTGCCAGCAGAACTAGCTTAAGCGGGACCCAGTACTTC. Translated: CASRTSLSGTQYF. The chain joins TRBV6-5 to TRBJ2-5; perhaps TRBD2 as D (6 bases). V shed 6 bases and J shed 7 bases, with 15 bases lying between them. From germline, CDR1 is MNHEY and CDR2 SVGAGI. The CDR3 consists of 13 residues.

CDR3 DNA sequence: TGCGCCAGCAGCCTGATCCCTGCTAGCCCACTCACAGATACGCAGTATTTT. This encodes CASSLIPASPLTDTQYF. This chain connects TRBV5-1 to TRBJ2-3, with a possible D match to TRBD2 (5 bases). The CDR3 length is 17 residues. CDR1 SGHRS and CDR2 YFSETQ come from the germline V gene. Between the trimmed V and J ends, which lost 4 bases and 2 bases, there was a span of 20 bases.

This rearrangement joins TRBV5-1 to TRBJ2-1, with 7 bases fitting TRBD2. V lost 3 bases, J lost 4 bases, and 10 bases stayed unmatched. Germline-derived CDR1 and CDR2 are SGHRS and YFSETQ. This CDR3 comprises 16 residues. The CDR3 sequence: CASSWTGLTPYNEQFF. Written as DNA, the CDR3 is TGCGCCAGCAGCTGGACGGGACTAACCCCTTACAATGAGCAGTTCTTC.

This clone was detected once. This chain uses TRBV6-1 with TRBJ2-3; TRBD2 matches 13 bases. The germline V gene has CDR1 MNHNS and CDR2 SASEGT. The CDR3 is 16 residues long. With 3 bases clipped from V and 6 bases from J, the junction kept 6 bases outside the gene matches. Here the CDR3 reads CASSDTSGGARDTQYF. The CDR3 nucleotides are TGTGCCAGCAGTGATACTAGCGGGGGGGCACGTGATACGCAGTATTTT.

This chain connects TRBV6-1 to TRBJ2-3; D perhaps matches TRBD2 (6 bases). Germline CDR1 reads MNHNS; CDR2 reads SASEGT. CDR3 size: 13 residues. V was trimmed by 6 bases and J by 2 bases, leaving 9 bases between them. The CDR3 DNA reads TGTGCCAGCAGGGGACTCAACACAGATACGCAGTATTTT. Protein product: CASRGLNTDTQYF.

This chain uses TRBV27 with TRBJ2-3; D is perhaps TRBD2 (7 bases). Per germline, CDR1 MNHEY and CDR2 SMNVEV (reference sequence). Trimming took 3 bases from V and 0 from J, leaving 22 bases between them. This CDR3 has 19 amino acids. The CDR3 is CASSFRLLSGGHSTDTQYF. The CDR3 bases are TGTGCCAGCAGTTTTCGTTTATTATCGGGGGGCCATAGCACAGATACGCAGTATTTT.

The chain links TRBV6-1 to TRBJ2-7, with D maybe TRBD2 (7 bases). This CDR3 region has 17 residues. Germline loops: CDR1 MNHNS, CDR2 SASEGT. V gave up 2 bases and J gave up 5 bases, with 22 bases separating them. CDR3 residues: CASSEPPGRGAGNEQYF. The CDR3 DNA reads TGTGCCAGCAGTGAACCCCCAGGTCGGGGGGCTGGAAACGAGCAGTACTTC.

DNA for the CDR3: TGTGCCAGCAGCCCCCGCAGGGTCGGGCTTTTTGAGCAGTTCTTC. It codes for CASSPRRVGLFEQFF. The chain couples TRBV4-2 to TRBJ2-1; maybe TRBD1 (5 bases). The germline gives CDR1 LGHNA, CDR2 YNFKEQ. CDR3 length: 15 amino acids. V lost 4 bases, J lost 9 bases, and 19 bases lay in between.

The chain couples TRBV9 to TRBJ2-1, with TRBD2 matching 10 bases. The trim removed 4 bases at V and 4 bases at J, leaving 5 bases unmatched. CDR1 is SGDLS and CDR2 is YYNGEE in the germline V gene. The CDR3 runs to 15 residues. The CDR3 sequence: CASSPSGGGYNEQFF. The DNA of the CDR3 is TGTGCCAGCAGCCCCAGCGGGGGGGGTTACAATGAGCAGTTCTTC.

V usage is TRBV11-2 and J usage is TRBJ2-1; D unclear. The V gene lost 5 bases and the J gene lost 9 bases, with 8 bases spanning the gap. The CDR3 has 11 residues. Germline CDR1 and CDR2: SGHAT and FQNNGV. The CDR3 region is CASSAMAEQFF. CDR3 in DNA: TGTGCCAGCAGCGCAATGGCTGAGCAGTTCTTC.

The genes are TRBV5-1 and TRBJ2-5; TRBD1 is a possible D gene (6 bases). From germline, CDR1 is SGHRS and CDR2 YFSETQ. V gave up 4 bases and J gave up 1 base, with 11 bases separating them. The CDR3 spans 14 residues. In nucleotides, the CDR3 is TGCGCCAGCAGCGTCACAGGGATCCAAGAGACCCAGTACTTC. It is translated as CASSVTGIQETQYF.

The gene calls are TRBV19 and TRBJ2-6, with D perhaps matching TRBD2 (5 bases). Germline CDR1 is LNHDA and CDR2 is SQIVND (reference sequence). The CDR3 is made up of 15 amino acids. V was pared by 7 bases and J by 0 bases, with 10 bases between. The CDR3 spells CASNTGNSGANVLTF. CDR3 nucleotides: TGTGCCAGTAATACCGGGAACTCTGGGGCCAACGTCCTGACTTTC.

The rearrangement joins TRBV7-3 to TRBJ1-1; 9 positions match TRBD1. This CDR3 region has 13 residues. Per the germline V gene, CDR1 is SGHTA and CDR2 is FQGTGA. V shed 5 bases, J shed 5 bases, and the junction held 3 bases outside the gene matches. The CDR3, as DNA: TGTGCCAGCAGCGACAGGGGGGGTACTGAAGCTTTCTTT. Its translation is CASSDRGGTEAFF. The full variable domain, with the rest looked up from reference TRBV7-3 and TRBJ1-1, is GAGVSQTPSNKVTEKGKYVELRCDPISGHTALYWYRQSLGQGPEFLIYFQGTGAADDSGLPNDRFFAVRPEGSVSTLKIQRTERGDSAVYLCASSDRGGTEAFFGQGTRLTVV.

V is TRBV11-2 and J is TRBJ2-3, with 8 positions matching TRBD2. With V trimmed by 7 bases and J by 6 bases, 9 bases remained unmatched. The CDR3 extends over 14 amino acids. CDR1 and CDR2 (germline): SGHAT, FQNNGV. The CDR3 spells CASTRLAREDTQYF. CDR3 DNA: TGTGCCAGCACGAGACTAGCGAGGGAGGATACGCAGTATTTT.